The following is a TCR beta chain sequence with its context. No antigen is known for it. This record comes from a study of T cell responses to AZD1222 COVID-19 vaccine. General study points: Regions 160-218 and 743-854 held dominance among vaccine-associated CD4 TCRs, which spanned spike. Per reports, nearly half of all spike-specific TCRs target regions that are unmutated in variants. Rises in breadth and depth of Spike-specific TCRs came after two AZD1222 doses.

Repertoires were generated with immunoSEQ multiplex PCR, while TCRdb's copy carries only in-frame clones and drops some. This table holds about 160,000 clones, about 91% found once. This CDR3 region has 15 residues. The trim removed 6 bases at V and 6 bases at J, leaving 8 bases unmatched. The germline gives CDR1 MNHEY, CDR2 SMNVEV (reference sequence). This clonotype was sampled from an adult in good health. V usage is TRBV27 and J usage is TRBJ2-1; TRBD2 matches at 10 bases. The specimen comprised peripheral blood, sampled on day 0 of MenACWY control vaccination. The CDR3 nucleotides read TGTGCCAGCAGGACGGGACTAGCGAATAGCAATGAGCAGTTCTTC. It specifies CASRTGLANSNEQFF.